The 22 T cell receptor beta chains below were found in one sample sequenced in a study of blood T cell repertoires in COVID-19. The method was immunoSEQ multiplex PCR; TCRdb's version includes in-frame clones alone and lacks a portion of them. The sample shows tens of thousands of clones, approximately 82% of them seen only once. Source material: peripheral blood. Receptor source: a man aged 55 to 70 with acute or convalescent COVID-19.

This chain links TRBV24-1 with TRBJ2-3, with D uncertain. The CDR3 length is 11 residues. The germline V gene has CDR1 KGHDR and CDR2 SFDVKD. V lost 7 bases and J 2 bases, leaving 3 bases between the germline ends. The CDR3 DNA follows: TGTGCCACCAGCTTCACAGATACGCAGTATTTT. This codes for CATSFTDTQYF.

This chain links TRBV5-1 with TRBJ2-5; D unclear. V gave up 4 bases and J gave up 2 bases, with 3 bases separating them. The CDR3 is made up of 11 amino acids. Per germline, CDR1 SGHRS and CDR2 YFSETQ. CDR3 loop: CASSVQETQYF. The CDR3, as DNA: TGCGCCAGCAGCGTACAAGAGACCCAGTACTTC.

This chain connects TRBV5-4 to TRBJ1-5; 10 nucleotides match TRBD1. Germline CDR1 and CDR2: SGHNT and YYREEE (reference sequence). V shed 4 bases and J 2 bases; nucleotides not matched to a gene: 3. CDR3 length: 15 amino acids. The chain's CDR3 is CASSPDRGGNQPQHF. The CDR3 DNA reads as TGTGCCAGCAGCCCGGACAGGGGGGGCAATCAGCCCCAGCATTTT.

The chain is built from TRBV2 and TRBJ2-3; 13 nucleotides align to TRBD2. After removal of 6 bases from V and 5 bases from J, the junction contained 5 bases not matched to a gene. Germline values: CDR1 SNHLY, CDR2 FYNNEI. The CDR3 loop spans 15 amino acids. Written as DNA, the CDR3 is TGTGCCAGCAGCTACGGACTAGCGGGGGAAGATACGCAGTATTTT. This encodes CASSYGLAGEDTQYF. The complete variable domain, with remaining parts taken from reference TRBV2 and TRBJ2-3, reads EPEVTQTPSHQVTQMGQEVILRCVPISNHLYFYWYRQILGQKVEFLVSFYNNEISEKSEIFDDQFSVERPDGSNFTLKIRSTKLEDSAMYFCASSYGLAGEDTQYFGPGTRLTVL.

The chain employs TRBV5-4 and TRBJ1-4; D is possibly TRBD1 (6 bases). Germline V lookup: CDR1 SGHNT, CDR2 YYREEE (reference sequence). CDR3 size: 16 residues. V was clipped by 4 bases and J by 4 bases, with 17 bases between them. The chain's CDR3 is CASSPGRGGLNEKLFF. In DNA form, the CDR3 reads TGTGCCAGCAGCCCTGGTCGGGGGGGCCTTAATGAAAAACTGTTTTTT. Complete variable domain (other parts from reference TRBV5-4 and TRBJ1-4): ETGVTQSPTHLIKTRGQQVTLRCSSQSGHNTVSWYQQALGQGPQFIFQYYREEENGRGNFPPRFSGLQFPNYSSELNVNALELDDSALYLCASSPGRGGLNEKLFFGSGTQLSVL.

Ten or more counts support this clone. This specimen includes other DNA sequences encoding the same CDR3. The chain couples TRBV5-1 to TRBJ1-1; D is unresolved. Germline V gene data show CDR1 as SGHRS and CDR2 as YFSETQ. The CDR3 loop spans 14 amino acids. With 2 bases removed from V and 6 bases from J, the gap between germline ends came to 14 bases. The DNA for the CDR3 is TGCGCCAGCAGCTTCCACCCTCCGGGTTCTGAAGCTTTCTTT. Protein: CASSFHPPGSEAFF. The variable domain in full, with the rest retrieved from reference TRBV5-1 and TRBJ1-1, is KAGVTQTPRYLIKTRGQQVTLSCSPISGHRSVSWYQQTPGQGLQFLFEYFSETQRNKGNFPGRFSGRQFSNSRSEMNVSTLELGDSALYLCASSFHPPGSEAFFGQGTRLTVV.

This clone appeared once. The chain employs TRBV13 and TRBJ1-2; D gene unclear. The V end lost 0 bases, the J end lost 8 bases, and 7 bases lay between the germline ends. Germline CDR1 reads PRHDT; CDR2 reads FYEKMQ (reference sequence). The CDR3 covers 12 residues. In nucleotides, the CDR3 is TGTGCCAGCAGCTTAGGCGGTTGGGGCTACACCTTC. This translates into CASSLGGWGYTF.

This rearrangement joins TRBV6-5 to TRBJ2-1; 7 positions match TRBD1. CDR3 length: 12 amino acids. V was clipped by 6 bases and J by 6 bases; unmatched bases: 2. The germline CDR1 and CDR2 sequences are MNHEY and SVGAGI. Here the CDR3 DNA reads TGTGCCAGCAGGACAGGGACCAATGAGCAGTTCTTC. It yields the protein CASRTGTNEQFF.

This clone was counted a single time. CDR3 residues: CASSSAARGPGNTIYF. Written as DNA, the CDR3 is TGTGCCAGCAGCTCCGCAGCCAGGGGGCCTGGAAACACCATATATTTT. V gene TRBV9 combines with J gene TRBJ1-3; 8 bases line up with TRBD1. CDR1 and CDR2 (germline): SGDLS, YYNGEE. With V trimmed by 4 bases and J by 2 bases, 8 bases remained unmatched. CDR3 length: 16 residues.

The genes are TRBV19 and TRBJ2-7; 11 bases fit TRBD1. Germline trimming cut 10 bases from V and 5 bases from J; bases unmatched to any gene: 7. The CDR3 extends over 13 amino acids. CDR1 LNHDA and CDR2 SQIVND come from the germline V gene (reference sequence). The CDR3, as DNA: TGTGCCACCTGGGACAGGGGGACCGACGAGCAGTACTTC. Translation: CATWDRGTDEQYF.

The V gene is TRBV5-5, the J gene TRBJ2-5, with D maybe TRBD2 (7 bases). The CDR3 contains 16 residues. The germline V gene encodes CDR1 SGHKS and CDR2 YYEKEE (reference sequence). Trimming took 1 base from V and 1 from J, leaving 14 bases between them. CDR3 DNA: TGTGCCAGCAGCTTGTTGGCGGGGGCCTTCCAAGAGACCCAGTACTTC. Protein: CASSLLAGAFQETQYF. Complete variable domain (other parts from reference TRBV5-5 and TRBJ2-5): DAGVTQSPTHLIKTRGQQVTLRCSPISGHKSVSWYQQVLGQGPQFIFQYYEKEERGRGNFPDRFSARQFPNYSSELNVNALLLGDSALYLCASSLLAGAFQETQYFGPGTRLLVL.

V usage is TRBV18 and J usage is TRBJ1-4; 8 positions agree with TRBD1. This CDR3 spans 14 amino acids. V dropped 3 bases and J dropped 5; count of bases not matched to a gene: 2. Germline CDR1 and CDR2: KGHSH and LQKENI. CDR3 residues: CASSPDRENEKLFF. CDR3 sequence (DNA): TGTGCCAGCTCACCGGACAGGGAAAATGAAAAACTGTTTTTT.

CDR3 amino acids: CASGLSGTDTQYF. The CDR3 coding sequence is TGTGCTAGTGGTTTGTCGGGCACAGATACGCAGTATTTT. The chain employs TRBV12-5 and TRBJ2-3; D is ambiguous. V shed 2 bases and J shed 1 base, with 4 bases lying between them. CDR1 LGHNT and CDR2 FRNRAP come from the germline V gene. CDR3 length: 13 residues.

This clone was recorded once. The rearrangement joins TRBV5-1 to TRBJ1-1, with TRBD1 matching 7 bases. Germline CDR1 SGHRS, CDR2 YFSETQ. CDR3 length: 13 residues. Trimming took 4 bases from V and 7 from J; bases not matched to a gene: 7. The CDR3 DNA follows: TGCGCCAGCAGCGAGGGGACAGTCGTTGAAGCTTTCTTT. It is translated as CASSEGTVVEAFF.

The V gene is TRBV5-1, the J gene TRBJ2-1, with TRBD1 identical over 10 bases. Trimming at V came to 6 bases and at J to 6 bases, leaving 27 bases not matched to a gene. The CDR3 covers 21 residues. Per the germline V gene, CDR1 is SGHRS and CDR2 is YFSETQ. The CDR3 protein is CASTAHRQGADYWGGFNEQFF. DNA of the CDR3: TGCGCCAGCACCGCTCACAGACAGGGGGCGGACTACTGGGGCGGCTTCAATGAGCAGTTCTTC.

V gene TRBV5-4 combines with J gene TRBJ2-5; 11 positions agree with TRBD2. CDR3 length equals 14 residues. The trim removed 4 bases at V and 5 bases at J, leaving 4 bases unmatched. CDR1 is SGHNT and CDR2 is YYREEE in the germline V gene (reference sequence). The CDR3 protein is CASSLGLADETQYF. CDR3 nucleotides: TGTGCCAGCAGCCTGGGACTAGCGGACGAGACCCAGTACTTC.

The table lists this clone with a few counts. The chain recombines TRBV12-3 or TRBV12-4 with TRBJ2-5, with D possibly matching TRBD2 (6 bases). Trimming took off 10 bases at V and 5 bases at J, with 17 bases between the two ends. This CDR3 is 13 amino acids long. CDR3 DNA: TGTGCCACCCTCCCGCCGGCGGGGGAGACCCAGTACTTC. Translation: CATLPPAGETQYF.

This clone was recorded once. The J gene is TRBJ1-3, the V gene TRBV5-6, with D perhaps TRBD1 (5 bases). V was cut by 5 bases and J by 6 bases, with 15 bases left in between. CDR3 length equals 14 residues. Germline-derived CDR1 and CDR2 are SGHDT and YYEEEE. CDR3 residues: CASRSRRGENTIYF. In DNA form, the CDR3 reads TGTGCCAGCAGGTCCCGAAGGGGTGAAAACACCATATATTTT.

The rearrangement links TRBV9 to TRBJ1-3; no definite D call. The CDR3 contains 15 residues. CDR1 and CDR2 from the germline V gene are SGDLS and YYNGEE. V was shortened by 0 bases and J by 6 bases, with 13 bases between the two germline ends. The CDR3 sequence: CASSVATEPLNTIYF. The CDR3, as DNA: TGTGCCAGCAGCGTAGCCACAGAGCCTCTAAACACCATATATTTT. The full variable domain, with the rest looked up from reference TRBV9 and TRBJ1-3, is DSGVTQTPKHLITATGQRVTLRCSPRSGDLSVYWYQQSLDQGLQFLIQYYNGEERAKGNILERFSAQQFPDLHSELNLSSLELGDSALYFCASSVATEPLNTIYFGEGSWLTVV.

This chain links TRBV5-4 with TRBJ1-2; 11 nucleotides match TRBD1. Germline CDR1 and CDR2: SGHNT and YYREEE (reference sequence). V was pared by 5 bases and J by 3 bases, with 6 bases of the junction left unmatched. The CDR3 contains 15 residues. CDR3 amino acids: CASRPGQGADYGYTF. The CDR3 DNA sequence: TGTGCCAGCAGACCCGGACAGGGGGCGGACTATGGCTACACCTTC.

This chain connects TRBV12-3 or TRBV12-4 to TRBJ1-5, with a tentative D call TRBD1 (6 bases). V gave up 5 bases and J gave up 7 bases, with 12 bases separating them. The CDR3 covers 13 residues. The CDR3 DNA follows: TGTGCCAGCAGTCCCCAGGGGAGCCAGCCCCAGCATTTT. The encoded protein is CASSPQGSQPQHF.

The chain is built from TRBV27 and TRBJ1-2; D may be TRBD1 (6 bases). The germline CDR1 and CDR2 sequences are MNHEY and SMNVEV (reference sequence). V was clipped by 4 bases and J by 6 bases, with 24 bases between them. The CDR3 runs to 17 residues. CDR3 in amino acids: CASSSRGQSMVEDGYTF. The DNA for the CDR3 is TGTGCCAGCAGTTCCCGAGGACAGTCCATGGTAGAGGATGGCTACACCTTC.